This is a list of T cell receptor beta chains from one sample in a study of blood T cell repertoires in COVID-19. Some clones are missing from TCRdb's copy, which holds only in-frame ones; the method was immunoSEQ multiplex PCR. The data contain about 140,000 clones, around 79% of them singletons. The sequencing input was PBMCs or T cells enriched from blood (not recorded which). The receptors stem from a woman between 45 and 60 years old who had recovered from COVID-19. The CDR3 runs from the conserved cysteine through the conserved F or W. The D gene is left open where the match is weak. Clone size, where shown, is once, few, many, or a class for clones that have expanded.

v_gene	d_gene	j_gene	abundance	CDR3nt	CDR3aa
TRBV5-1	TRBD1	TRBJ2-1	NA	TGCGCCAGCAGCTTGGGGGGACAGGGGAGAAATGAGCAGTTCTTC	CASSLGGQGRNEQFF
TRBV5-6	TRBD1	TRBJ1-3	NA	TGTGCCAGCAGCTTAACAGGGGTTGAAGGAAACACCATATATTTT	CASSLTGVEGNTIYF
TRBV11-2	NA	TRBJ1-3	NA	TGTGCCAGCAGCCCCGAGGTGTCGGCGGGAAACACCATATATTTT	CASSPEVSAGNTIYF
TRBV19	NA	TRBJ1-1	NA	TGTGCCAGTACTCTGGACAGTTATATGAACACTGAAGCTTTCTTT	CASTLDSYMNTEAFF
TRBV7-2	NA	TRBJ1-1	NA	TGTGCCAGCAGCTTAGTGGGAGGGTCCAATCTCGAAGCTTTCTTT	CASSLVGGSNLEAFF
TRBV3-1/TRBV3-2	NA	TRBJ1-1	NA	TGTGCCAGCAGCCAAGAAGGGACTGTTCCGGACACTGAAGCTTTCTTT	CASSQEGTVPDTEAFF
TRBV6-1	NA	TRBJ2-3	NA	TGTGCCAGCAGTGATGAGGGTTCTAGCACAGATACGCAGTATTTT	CASSDEGSSTDTQYF
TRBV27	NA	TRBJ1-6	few	TGTGCCAGCAGTTTAAACGGTTCACCCCTCCACTTT	CASSLNGSPLHF
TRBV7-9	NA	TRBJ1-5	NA	TGTGCCAGCAGTCCTAGCGGGGGGCTAGAACAGCCCCAGCATTTT	CASSPSGGLEQPQHF
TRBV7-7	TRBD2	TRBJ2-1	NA	TGTGCCAGCAGCACCTCTAGCGGGAGCTCCTACAATGAGCAGTTCTTC	CASSTSSGSSYNEQFF
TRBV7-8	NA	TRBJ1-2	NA	TGTGCCAGCAGCCCTCGCGACAGGTCCTATGGCTACACCTTC	CASSPRDRSYGYTF
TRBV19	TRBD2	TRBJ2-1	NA	TGTGCCAGTAGTATAGCTCTGCTAGCGGGAGACTACAATGAGCAGTTCTTC	CASSIALLAGDYNEQFF
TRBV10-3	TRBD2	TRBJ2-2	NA	TGTGCCATCAGTGAGTTTATCGGGAGGGCGAACACCGGGGAGCTGTTTTTT	CAISEFIGRANTGELFF
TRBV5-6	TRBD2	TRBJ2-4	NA	TGTGCCAGCAGCAGACTAGCGGGAGGCAACATTCAGTACTTC	CASSRLAGGNIQYF
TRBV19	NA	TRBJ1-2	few	TGTGCCAGTAGCGGGACAACCATCCGAAACTATGGCTACACCTTC	CASSGTTIRNYGYTF
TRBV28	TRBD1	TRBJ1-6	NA	TGTGCCAGCAGTATACCGGGACAGGAGTTTAGAGGCCTCCACTTT	CASSIPGQEFRGLHF
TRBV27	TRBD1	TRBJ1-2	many	TGTGCCAGCAGTTTGGGACAGAGCTATGGCTACACCTTC	CASSLGQSYGYTF
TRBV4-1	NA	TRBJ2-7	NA	TGCGCCAGCAGCCATGGGTTAGCGGTATCCTACGAGCAGTACTTC	CASSHGLAVSYEQYF
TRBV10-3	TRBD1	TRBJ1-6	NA	TGTGCCACCACCGAACAGACACAGGGGTTACAGGCCCTCCACTTT	CATTEQTQGLQALHF
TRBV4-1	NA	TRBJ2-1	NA	TGCGCCAGCAGCACCTCCGGGACAGCTCTAGCGGGCAATGAGCAGTTCTTC	CASSTSGTALAGNEQFF
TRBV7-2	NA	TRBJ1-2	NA	TGTGCCAGCAGCTTCAGACAGTATAATTATGGCTACACCTTC	CASSFRQYNYGYTF
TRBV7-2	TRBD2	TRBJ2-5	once	TGTGCCAGCAGCCCACACGGGGGGACCCAAGAGACCCAGTACTTC	CASSPHGGTQETQYF
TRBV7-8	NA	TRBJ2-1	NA	TGTGCCAGCAGCTTAGTTAGCCGTTACAATGAGCAGTTCTTC	CASSLVSRYNEQFF
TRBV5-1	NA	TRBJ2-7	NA	TGCGCCAGCAGCTCAGGGACCTACGAGCAGTACTTC	CASSSGTYEQYF
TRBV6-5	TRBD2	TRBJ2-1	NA	TGTGCCAGCAGTTACGCGGGAGGAGTTAACGATGAGCAGTTCTTC	CASSYAGGVNDEQFF
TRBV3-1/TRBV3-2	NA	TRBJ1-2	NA	TGTGCCAGCAGCCAAGATCTAGTCTTGAAAGGCTACACCTTC	CASSQDLVLKGYTF
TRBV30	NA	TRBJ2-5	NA	TGTGCCTGGAGTGCCCGGGAGACCCAGTACTTC	CAWSARETQYF
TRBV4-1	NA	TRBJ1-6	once	TGCGCCAGCAGCCTCCGGGACACTCACCCCAATTCACCCCTCCACTTT	CASSLRDTHPNSPLHF